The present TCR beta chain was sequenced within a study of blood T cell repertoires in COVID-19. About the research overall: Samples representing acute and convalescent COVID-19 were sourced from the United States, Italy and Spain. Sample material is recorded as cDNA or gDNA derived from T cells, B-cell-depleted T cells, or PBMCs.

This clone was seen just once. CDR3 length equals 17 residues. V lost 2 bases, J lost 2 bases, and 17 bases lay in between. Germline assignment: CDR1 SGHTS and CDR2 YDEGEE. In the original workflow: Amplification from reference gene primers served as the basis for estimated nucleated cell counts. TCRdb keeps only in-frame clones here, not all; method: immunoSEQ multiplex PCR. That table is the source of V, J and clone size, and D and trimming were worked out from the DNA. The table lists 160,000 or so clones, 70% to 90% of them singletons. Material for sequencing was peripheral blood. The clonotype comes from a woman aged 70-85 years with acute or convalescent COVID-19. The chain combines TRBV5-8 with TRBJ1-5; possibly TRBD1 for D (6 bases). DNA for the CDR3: TGTGCCAGCAGCTTCCGCCAGGGGTTGGTTGGCAATCAGCCCCAGCATTTT. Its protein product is CASSFRQGLVGNQPQHF.